The 28 T cell receptor beta chains in this list originate from one sample, sequenced in a study of cytomegalovirus exposure and HLA in healthy donors. Primers: 60 Vbeta forward and 13 Jbeta reverse. The table came from immunoSEQ multiplex PCR; TCRdb's copy has only in-frame clones and leaves some out. The table records about 130,000 clones, 70% to 80% of them present only once. Sequenced input: PBMCs. The source is a woman aged 55 to 70 in good health and CMV-seronegative.

The chain combines TRBV19 with TRBJ1-1, with D possibly being TRBD1 (6 bases). This CDR3 has 13 amino acids. Germline V gene lookup returns CDR1 LNHDA and CDR2 SQIVND (reference sequence). Trimming took off 6 bases at V and 1 base at J, with 9 bases between the two ends. The CDR3 nucleotides read TGTGCCAGTAGGCACAGGGAGAACACTGAAGCTTTCTTT. It codes for CASRHRENTEAFF. Full variable domain (outside the CDR3, taken from reference TRBV19 and TRBJ1-1): DGGITQSPKYLFRKEGQNVTLSCEQNLNHDAMYWYRQDPGQGLRLIYYSQIVNDFQKGDIAEGYSVSREKKESFPLTVTSAQKNPTAFYLCASRHRENTEAFFGQGTRLTVV.

The rearrangement uses TRBV2 and TRBJ2-2; the D gene is possibly TRBD1 (5 bases). Germline V lookup: CDR1 SNHLY, CDR2 FYNNEI. Trimming shortened V by 8 bases and J by 0 bases, and 13 bases separated the two germline ends. The CDR3 consists of 15 residues. The CDR3 nucleotides read TGTGCCAGCTCGACAGACATCACGAACACCGGGGAGCTGTTTTTT. It encodes CASSTDITNTGELFF.

CDR3 nucleotides: TGTGCCAGCAGCAAAGGGACACTGAATCAGCCCCAGCATTTT. It is translated as CASSKGTLNQPQHF. V and J are TRBV28 and TRBJ1-5, with D perhaps TRBD1 (6 bases). Germline V CDR1 and CDR2: MDHEN, SYDVKM. V lost 6 bases and J 4 bases, leaving 13 bases between the germline ends. This CDR3 comprises 14 residues.

Only one count was recorded for this clone. The V and J genes are TRBV30 and TRBJ1-3; no reliable D call. CDR3 length: 15 amino acids. CDR1 and CDR2 from the germline V gene are GTSNPN and SVGIG (reference sequence). The ends were cut back, 0 bases at V and 0 bases at J, with 9 bases in the middle. CDR3 DNA: TGTGCCTGGAGTGTAGGAGGCTACTCTGGAAACACCATATATTTT. Encoded protein: CAWSVGGYSGNTIYF.

V is TRBV7-6 and J is TRBJ2-7; possibly TRBD2 for D (5 bases). V lost 4 bases and J lost 5, with 12 bases in between. The length of the CDR3 is 13 residues. The germline V gene encodes CDR1 SGHVS and CDR2 FNYEAQ. CDR3 amino acids: CASSWGRENEQYF. The CDR3, as DNA: TGTGCCAGCAGCTGGGGAAGGGAGAACGAGCAGTACTTC.

The chain has TRBV7-2 and TRBJ2-1; D call uncertain. The ends were cut back, 0 bases at V and 6 bases at J, with 9 bases in the middle. CDR3 length equals 14 residues. CDR1 SGHTA and CDR2 FQGNSA come from the germline V gene. CDR3 bases: TGTGCCAGCAGCTTAGCGGGCCCGGCCAATGAGCAGTTCTTC. Its protein product is CASSLAGPANEQFF.

The chain combines TRBV27 with TRBJ1-1; 8 nucleotides line up with TRBD1. CDR1 MNHEY and CDR2 SMNVEV come from the germline V gene (reference sequence). V gave up 8 bases and J gave up 6 bases; unmatched junction bases: 5. CDR3 size: 12 residues. The CDR3 region is CASRTGSSEAFF. The CDR3 DNA follows: TGTGCCAGCCGGACAGGGAGCTCTGAAGCTTTCTTT.

To note about this clone: At one of its ends the junction is not consistent with the germline gene, which may arise from a read error. J is TRBJ1-6 and V is TRBV5-1; D unclear. The germline V gene encodes CDR1 SGHRS and CDR2 YFSETQ. CDR3 size: 14 residues. CDR3 in amino acids: CASRLDAANSPLHF. The CDR3 DNA sequence: TGCGCCAGCAGGTTGGACGCGGCGAATTCACCCCTCCACTTT.

The chain is built from TRBV11-2 and TRBJ2-6; 8 bases align to TRBD1. CDR1 and CDR2 (germline): SGHAT, FQNNGV. The CDR3 length is 16 residues. With V trimmed by 10 bases and J by 1 base, 9 bases remained unmatched. DNA of the CDR3: TGTGCCACCATCAGGGGGCTTCTATCTGGGGCCAACGTCCTGACTTTC. Encoded protein: CATIRGLLSGANVLTF. The variable domain in full, completed from reference TRBV11-2 and TRBJ2-6, reads EAGVAQSPRYKIIEKRQSVAFWCNPISGHATLYWYQQILGQGPKLLIQFQNNGVVDDSQLPKDRFSAERLKGVDSTLKIQPAKLEDSAVYLCATIRGLLSGANVLTFGAGSRLTVL.

The rearrangement joins TRBV7-8 to TRBJ2-7, with 7 bases fitting TRBD2. J lost 3 bases, V lost 2 bases, and 10 bases had no gene match. From germline, CDR1 is SGHVS and CDR2 FQNEAQ. The CDR3 consists of 16 residues. Here the CDR3 DNA reads TGTGCCAGCAGCTTACTAGGTGGGGGGGGAAGCTACGAGCAGTACTTC. Translated, it gives CASSLLGGGGSYEQYF.

The rearrangement joins TRBV5-4 to TRBJ1-2, with D perhaps TRBD1 (6 bases). V lost 10 bases and J lost 4, with 17 bases in between. Germline CDR1 reads SGHNT; CDR2 reads YYREEE (reference sequence). The CDR3 runs to 13 residues. The CDR3: CAGSGGGGYGYTF. In DNA form, the CDR3 reads TGTGCCGGATCCGGGGGCGGGGGCTATGGCTACACCTTC.

This chain uses TRBV7-3 with TRBJ2-7; D perhaps matches TRBD2 (5 bases). In germline, CDR1 is SGHTA, CDR2 FQGTGA. The CDR3 is 14 amino acids. V was pared by 1 base and J by 2 bases, with 9 bases between. In DNA form, the CDR3 reads TGTGCCAGCAGCTTAAGCGGGCCGCCCTACGAGCAGTACTTC. It encodes CASSLSGPPYEQYF.

This chain links TRBV2 with TRBJ1-2; the D gene is possibly TRBD1 (6 bases). The CDR3 runs 17 residues. Per germline, CDR1 SNHLY and CDR2 FYNNEI. V dropped 4 bases and J dropped 0 bases, with 18 bases sitting between them. The DNA of the CDR3 is TGTGCCAGCAGTGTGCTCGGGACACAGCGAGCTAACTATGGCTACACCTTC. This translates into CASSVLGTQRANYGYTF.

This chain joins TRBV29-1 and TRBJ1-1; D is unresolved. The CDR3 is 13 residues long. The ends were cut back, 7 bases at V and 0 bases at J, with 12 bases in the middle. Looked up from germline, CDR1 is SQVTM and CDR2 is ANQGSEA. The CDR3 region has the DNA TGCAGCGGCCGTTCGGGGTTGAACACTGAAGCTTTCTTT. Protein sequence: CSGRSGLNTEAFF.

The genes are TRBV7-9 and TRBJ1-1, with no clear D. CDR3 length: 13 amino acids. V gave up 3 bases and J gave up 1 base, with 6 bases separating them. Germline V lookup: CDR1 SEHNR, CDR2 FQNEAQ (reference sequence). As DNA, the CDR3 is TGTGCCAGCAGCTTTTTCGGGAACACTGAAGCTTTCTTT. It is translated as CASSFFGNTEAFF.

The rearrangement joins TRBV6-5 to TRBJ2-7, with 12 bases fitting TRBD2. From germline, CDR1 is MNHEY and CDR2 SVGAGI. The CDR3 is made up of 15 amino acids. V was pared by 5 bases and J by 6 bases, with 8 bases of the junction left unmatched. CDR3 region: CASSAPTTSGSEQYF. The CDR3 DNA follows: TGTGCCAGCAGTGCCCCAACGACTAGCGGGAGCGAGCAGTACTTC.

The chain is built from TRBV28 and TRBJ1-2; a possible D gene is TRBD1 (5 bases). The CDR3 extends over 12 amino acids. Deletions cut 5 bases from V and 4 bases from J, with 8 bases between. CDR1 and CDR2 from the germline V gene are MDHEN and SYDVKM. CDR3 bases: TGTGCCAGCAGTCCGGGGGGCTATGGCTACACCTTC. Translating gives CASSPGGYGYTF.

The chain's CDR3 is CASSPALAGNNEQFF. DNA of the CDR3: TGTGCCAGCAGCCCAGCCCTAGCGGGGAACAATGAGCAGTTCTTC. This chain joins TRBV7-9 and TRBJ2-1, with 9 nucleotides matching TRBD2. V lost 5 bases, J lost 5 bases, and 7 bases stayed unmatched. This CDR3 spans 15 amino acids. CDR1 and CDR2 from the germline V gene are SEHNR and FQNEAQ (reference sequence).

The chain uses TRBV19 and TRBJ1-1; 7 positions agree with TRBD1. Germline V CDR1 and CDR2: LNHDA, SQIVND (reference sequence). CDR3 length: 13 amino acids. The J segment lost 6 bases and the V segment lost 1 base, leaving 2 bases of the junction unmatched. CDR3 sequence (DNA): TGTGCCAGTAGTATAGTAGGGGGCTCTGAAGCTTTCTTT. Residues: CASSIVGGSEAFF.

In DNA, the CDR3 is TGTGCCAGCAGCCTAGGACAGGGGCCTTATAACACTGAAGCTTTCTTT. The encoded protein is CASSLGQGPYNTEAFF. The chain couples TRBV14 to TRBJ1-1; 9 nucleotides align to TRBD1. Trimming cost V 4 bases and J 2 bases; bases outside gene matches: 8. This CDR3 contains 16 residues. The germline V gene has CDR1 SGHDN and CDR2 FVKESK.

On this clone itself: An end of the junction does not agree with germline; a read error may underlie this. The genes are TRBV11-1 and TRBJ2-7, with TRBD1 matching 7 bases. Per germline, CDR1 SGHAT and CDR2 FQDESV (reference sequence). The CDR3 has 13 amino acids. The DNA of the CDR3 is TGTGCCAGCAGCACATCAACAGGGGACACCGTCCACTTC. It codes for CASSTSTGDTVHF.

Only a few counts were recorded for this clone. The chain recombines TRBV30 with TRBJ1-5; D uncertain. The CDR3 is made up of 15 amino acids. Germline V gene sequence: CDR1 GTSNPN, CDR2 SVGIG (reference sequence). Trimming pared 4 bases from V and 0 bases from J, leaving 13 bases between. CDR3 sequence (DNA): TGTGCCTGGAAGTCGGGAAGTTATAGCAATCAGCCCCAGCATTTT. This encodes CAWKSGSYSNQPQHF. Combining the CDR3 with reference TRBV30 and TRBJ1-5 gives the whole variable domain SQTIHQWPATLVQPVGSPLSLECTVEGTSNPNLYWYRQAAGRGLQLLFYSVGIGQISSEVPQNLSASRPQDRQFILSSKKLLLSDSGFYLCAWKSGSYSNQPQHFGDGTRLSIL.

The J gene is TRBJ2-1, the V gene TRBV7-9; D is unresolved. From germline, CDR1 is SEHNR and CDR2 FQNEAQ (reference sequence). The CDR3 totals 16 residues. Trimming left V 1 base short and J 1 base short, with 11 bases between. The CDR3 sequence is CASSLGSVFSYNEQFF. In nucleotides, the CDR3 is TGTGCCAGCAGCTTAGGTTCAGTGTTTTCCTACAATGAGCAGTTCTTC.

This chain uses TRBV30 with TRBJ2-1, with 8 bases fitting TRBD2. The CDR3 is 15 amino acids. Germline V gene lookup returns CDR1 GTSNPN and CDR2 SVGIG (reference sequence). The V segment lost 1 base and the J segment 3 bases; nucleotides outside the gene matches: 5. The DNA for the CDR3 is TGTGCCTGGAGTGGAGGAGCGGGGGTCTACAATGAGCAGTTCTTC. Translation gives CAWSGGAGVYNEQFF.

This clone has a handful of counts. The chain recombines TRBV28 with TRBJ2-7; the D gene is possibly TRBD1 (5 bases). Trimming removed 1 base from V and 4 bases from J, with 11 bases in between. This CDR3 region has 14 residues. The germline V gene has CDR1 MDHEN and CDR2 SYDVKM. The CDR3 DNA reads as TGTGCCAGCAGTTTATCCCAGGGTTTGTACGAGCAGTACTTC. It is translated as CASSLSQGLYEQYF.

The V gene is TRBV29-1, the J gene TRBJ2-1; the match to TRBD2 covers 8 bases. V lost 7 bases and J lost 5; bases outside the gene matches: 7. This CDR3 contains 13 residues. Germline lookup yields CDR1 SQVTM and CDR2 ANQGSEA. CDR3 sequence reads: CSAGGGFNNEQFF. CDR3 DNA: TGCAGCGCCGGGGGGGGTTTTAACAATGAGCAGTTCTTC.

The chain couples TRBV18 to TRBJ2-5, with 9 bases fitting TRBD1. J gave up 5 bases and V 0 bases, and 4 bases lay outside the gene matches. The CDR3 is made up of 15 amino acids. Germline V CDR1 and CDR2: KGHSH, LQKENI. DNA for the CDR3: TGTGCCAGCTCACCACCAACGGGACAGGGTGAGACCCAGTACTTC. Amino acids: CASSPPTGQGETQYF.

The rearrangement links TRBV27 to TRBJ2-1; TRBD2 agrees at 10 bases. The V gene end was trimmed by 2 bases and the J gene end by 10 bases; junction bases not matched to a gene: 8. Germline CDR1 is MNHEY and CDR2 is SMNVEV (reference sequence). The CDR3 is 15 amino acids. In nucleotides, the CDR3 is TGTGCCAGCAGTTTAGGGCTAGCGGGGGTCCGGGAGCAGTTCTTC. This gives the protein CASSLGLAGVREQFF.